The entry below describes one T cell receptor beta chain. Its antigen target is currently unknown. No much larger clone exists at a distance of one base, and base qualities are not known. This sample was taken from a study of CD8 T cells in ankylosing spondylitis (dated by TCRdb to 2015 to 2018). Regarding the complete study: T cell receptor beta repertoires were profiled in healthy donors and ankylosing spondylitis patients so that disease-linked TCR variants could be found. In total, the full study cohort was made up of 85 to 140 healthy donors and 20 to 25 ankylosing spondylitis patients. Peripheral blood was sampled, and synovial fluid was also collected from ankylosing spondylitis patients.

The sample was run on an Illumina HiSeq 2500. TCR beta libraries were prepared by quantitative 5'-RACE with molecular barcodes. Per the authors' processing: To identify disease-linked TCR variants, a new computational method was used, one built on a probabilistic model of VDJ rearrangement. TCRdb took the public reads, trimmed them with fastp at Q25, ran MiXCR for clone calling and kept in-frame beta chains. All rows with the same CDR3 protein become a single entry with the most common DNA and genes. Clone size and V and J calls follow TCRdb, not the original study. Across this sample there are a few hundred thousand distinct CDR3 sequences, with around 24% seen only once. About 15% of the sample is taken by the ten largest. The research as a whole found: A TCR beta motif of about eight highly homologous amino acid variants appeared characteristic of blood from ankylosing spondylitis patients. The disease-linked clones were reported to be significantly enriched in matched synovial fluid samples from ankylosing spondylitis patients. Some of the motif variants had been reported before in the synovial fluid and blood of reactive arthritis patients, a finding that suggests common disease-initiation mechanisms. The disease-linked clones showed a CD8+ phenotype and occurred at relatively low frequencies in peripheral blood.

Spanning cysteine to phenylalanine, the CDR3 consists of 16 amino acids. Only the CDR3 region is kept as DNA, spanning 48 bases read in frame from base 1. V is reduced by 4 bases and J by 5 bases, leaving a spacing of 20 bases between them. The sequenced sample consisted of blood, either unsorted or a sorted T cell fraction (not recorded which). The chain is assembled from TRBV12-3 or TRBV12-4 and TRBJ1-1; the D gene is perhaps TRBD1, on 6 matching bases. The clonotype comes from a male donor with ankylosing spondylitis. The CDR3 region reads CASSWVRGRPETEAFF. The DNA sequence follows: TGTGCCAGCAGTTGGGTCAGGGGCCGCCCAGAGACTGAAGCTTTCTTT.